Described below is a single T cell receptor (beta chain) sequence and its context. Sequenced by immunoSEQ multiplex PCR; TCRdb stores in-frame clones only, minus some. The sample has 300,000 to 350,000 clones; roughly 87% are singletons. The data are from a study of blood T cell repertoires in COVID-19. On the study more broadly: Some COVID-19 samples were acute and others convalescent; all came from the United States, Italy and Spain.

The CDR3 extends over 15 amino acids. Germline CDR1 and CDR2: MNHEY and SVGEGT. Trimming at V came to 2 bases and at J to 6 bases, leaving 6 bases not matched to a gene. The sample comprised PBMCs or T cells enriched from blood (not recorded which). The clonotype originates from a young woman who had recovered from COVID-19. This chain uses TRBV6-2 or TRBV6-3 with TRBJ1-2; TRBD1 aligns across 10 bases. For the CDR3, the DNA is TGTGCCAGCAGTTACCCTTCGGACAGGGGGAATGGCTACACCTTC. Residues: CASSYPSDRGNGYTF.